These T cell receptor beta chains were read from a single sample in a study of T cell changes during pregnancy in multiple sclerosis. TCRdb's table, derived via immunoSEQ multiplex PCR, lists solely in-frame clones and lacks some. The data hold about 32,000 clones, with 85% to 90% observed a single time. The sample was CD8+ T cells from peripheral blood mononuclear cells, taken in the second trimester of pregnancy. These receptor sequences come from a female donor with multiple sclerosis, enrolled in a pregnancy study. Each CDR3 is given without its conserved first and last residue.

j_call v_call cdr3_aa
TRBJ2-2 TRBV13 ASSFQAGGATGELF
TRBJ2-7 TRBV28 ASSLSGRSYEQY
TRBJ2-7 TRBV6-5 ASRSTGGEQY
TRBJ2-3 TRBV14 ASSQRAPGQGVRGTQY
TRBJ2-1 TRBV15 ATSAPYHRDRGGRRAYNEQF
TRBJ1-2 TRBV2 ASSEGGWGNYGYT
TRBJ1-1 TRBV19 ASSKPGQGALRTLGAF
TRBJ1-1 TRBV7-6 ASSARPGQGGSMTEAF
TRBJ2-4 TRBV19 ASSIWGETGNIQY
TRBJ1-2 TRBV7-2 ASSLARGQGTSYGYT
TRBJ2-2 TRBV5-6 ASSPPSGRNTGELF
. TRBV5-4 ASSFRDRTVYEQY
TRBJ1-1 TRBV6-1 ASSGRDRNTEAF
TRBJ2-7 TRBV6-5 ARSPGSYEQY
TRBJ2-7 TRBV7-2 ASSLAVGTSSEQY
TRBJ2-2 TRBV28 ASSSHSGREAGELF
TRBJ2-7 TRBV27 ASSFSSGVLEQY
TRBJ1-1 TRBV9 ASSTSAGPVMNTEAF
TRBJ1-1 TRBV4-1 ASSPRQGARDTEAF
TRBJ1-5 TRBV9 ASSAGSNQPQH
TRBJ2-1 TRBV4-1 ASSQGLAEGDEQF
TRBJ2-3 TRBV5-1 ASSQTDTQY
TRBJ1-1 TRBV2 ASRKQGRNTEAF
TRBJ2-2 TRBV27 ASRPTGGSAGELF
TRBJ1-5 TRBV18 ASSPYRGVGQPQH
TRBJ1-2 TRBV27 ASRRTGAYYGYT